This T cell receptor (beta chain) appears in the sequencing data of a study of Graves' ophthalmopathy and Graves' hyperthyroidism. Study at large: Researchers obtained peripheral blood at initial diagnosis, before any treatment had begun.

It was on clinical symptoms, serum thyroxine, TRAb, thyroid ultrasound and orbital computed tomography that diagnosis relied. The TCR beta CDR3 regions underwent amplification from RNA transcripts. RT-PCR was first run with HTBI primers, then multiplex PCR in a second round. TCRdb redid the calling of the multiplex PCR reads with MiXCR, one entry per CDR3 protein. The data show around 670,000 distinct CDR3 sequences, with roughly 41% seen just once and roughly 46% held by the top ten. V was trimmed by 11 bases and J by 3 bases, leaving 13 bases between them. In germline, CDR1 is MGHDK, CDR2 SYGVNS. The CDR3 spans 13 residues.

This TCR derives from an adult man with Graves' ophthalmopathy. This chain joins TRBV25-1 and TRBJ2-2; no clear D. Sequencing input: peripheral blood. The CDR3 sequence: CAWTPSDTGELFF. The CDR3, as DNA: TGTGCCTGGACCCCAAGTGACACCGGGGAGCTGTTTTTT.